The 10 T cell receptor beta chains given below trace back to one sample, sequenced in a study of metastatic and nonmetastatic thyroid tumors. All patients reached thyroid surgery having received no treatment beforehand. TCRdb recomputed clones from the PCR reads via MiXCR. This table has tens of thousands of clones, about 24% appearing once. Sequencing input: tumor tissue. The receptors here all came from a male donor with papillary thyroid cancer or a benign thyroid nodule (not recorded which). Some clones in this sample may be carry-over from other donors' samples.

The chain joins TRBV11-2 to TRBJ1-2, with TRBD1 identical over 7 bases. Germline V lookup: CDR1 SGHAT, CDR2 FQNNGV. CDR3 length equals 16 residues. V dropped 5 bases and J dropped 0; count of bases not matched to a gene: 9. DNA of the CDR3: TGTGCCAGCAGCCCCGAGGACAGGAGGGCTAACTATGGCTACACCTTC. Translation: CASSPEDRRANYGYTF. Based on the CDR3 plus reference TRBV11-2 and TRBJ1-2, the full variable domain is EAGVAQSPRYKIIEKRQSVAFWCNPISGHATLYWYQQILGQGPKLLIQFQNNGVVDDSQLPKDRFSAERLKGVDSTLKIQPAKLEDSAVYLCASSPEDRRANYGYTFGSGTRLTVV.

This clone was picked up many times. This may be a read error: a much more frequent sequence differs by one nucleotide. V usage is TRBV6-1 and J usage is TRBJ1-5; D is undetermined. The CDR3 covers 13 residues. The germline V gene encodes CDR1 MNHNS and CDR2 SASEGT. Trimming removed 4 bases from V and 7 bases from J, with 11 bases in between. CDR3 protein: CASSGSAEQPQHF. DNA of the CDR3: TGTGCCAGCAGTGGATCCGCAGAGCAGCCCCAGCATTTT.

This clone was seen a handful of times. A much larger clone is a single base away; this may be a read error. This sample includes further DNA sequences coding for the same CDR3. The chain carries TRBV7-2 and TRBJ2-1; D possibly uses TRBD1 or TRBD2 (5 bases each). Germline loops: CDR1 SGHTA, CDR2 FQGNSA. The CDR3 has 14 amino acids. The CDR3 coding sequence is TGCGCCAGCAGCTCGGGACCTTCAGTCAATGAGCAGTTCTTC. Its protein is CASSSGPSVNEQFF.

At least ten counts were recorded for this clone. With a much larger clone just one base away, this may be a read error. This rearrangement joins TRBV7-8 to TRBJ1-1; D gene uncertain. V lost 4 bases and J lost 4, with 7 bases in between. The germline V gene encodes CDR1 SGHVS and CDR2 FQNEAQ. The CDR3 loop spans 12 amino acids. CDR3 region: CASSSGVTEAFF. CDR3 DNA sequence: TGTGCCAGCAGCTCAGGCGTCACTGAAGCTTTCTTT.

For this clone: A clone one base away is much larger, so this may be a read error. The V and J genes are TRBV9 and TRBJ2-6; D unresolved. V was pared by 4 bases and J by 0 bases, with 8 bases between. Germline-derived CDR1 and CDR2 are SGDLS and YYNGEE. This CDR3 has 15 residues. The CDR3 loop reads CASSSTGSGANVLTF. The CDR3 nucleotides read TGTGCCAGCAGCTCGACGGGCTCTGGGGCCAACGTCCTGACTTTC.

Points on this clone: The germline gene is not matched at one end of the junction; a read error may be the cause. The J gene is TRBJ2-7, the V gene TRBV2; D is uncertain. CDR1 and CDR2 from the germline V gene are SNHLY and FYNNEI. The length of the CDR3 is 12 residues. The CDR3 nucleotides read TGTGCCAGCAAGGCCCCCTTTTTCGAGCATTACTTC. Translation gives CASKAPFFEHYF.

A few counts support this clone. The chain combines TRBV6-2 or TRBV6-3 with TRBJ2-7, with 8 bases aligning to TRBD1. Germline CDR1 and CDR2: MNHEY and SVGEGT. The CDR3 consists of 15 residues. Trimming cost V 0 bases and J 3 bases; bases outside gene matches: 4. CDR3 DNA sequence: TGTGCCAGCAGTTACTCCGGGACAGGCAACTACGAGCAGTACTTC. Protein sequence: CASSYSGTGNYEQYF.

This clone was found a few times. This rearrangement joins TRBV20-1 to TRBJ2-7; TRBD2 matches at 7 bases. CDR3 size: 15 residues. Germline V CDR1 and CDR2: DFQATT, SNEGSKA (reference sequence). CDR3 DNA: TGCATCCCTAAAGGGTTAGCGGGTAGCTCCTACGAGCAGTACTTC. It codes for CIPKGLAGSSYEQYF.

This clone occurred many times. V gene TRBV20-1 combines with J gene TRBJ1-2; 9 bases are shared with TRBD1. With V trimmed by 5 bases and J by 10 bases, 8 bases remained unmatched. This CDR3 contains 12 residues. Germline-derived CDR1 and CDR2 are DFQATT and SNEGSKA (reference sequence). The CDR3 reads CSAGPTGGYYTF. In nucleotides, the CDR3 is TGCAGTGCTGGACCGACAGGGGGATACTACACCTTC.

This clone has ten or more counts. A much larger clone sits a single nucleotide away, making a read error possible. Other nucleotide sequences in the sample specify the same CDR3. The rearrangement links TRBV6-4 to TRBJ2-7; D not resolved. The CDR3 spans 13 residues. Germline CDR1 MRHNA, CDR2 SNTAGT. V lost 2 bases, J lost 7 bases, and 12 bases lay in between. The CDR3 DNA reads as TGTGCCAGCAGTGACCTACCCGAAGGTGAGCAGTACTTC. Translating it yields CASSDLPEGEQYF.